Here is one T cell receptor beta chain with its context. The antigen remains undetermined. This record belongs to a study of somatic mutations in cytotoxic T cells in rheumatoid arthritis. Findings and caveats of the study: About an eighth of the roughly 60 patients had a largest CD8+ clone above 20% of CD8+ cells.

Here immunoSEQ multiplex PCR was the method, and the copy in TCRdb shows in-frame clones only, minus some. The sample contains tens of thousands of clones, approximately 78% of which appear only once. The CDR3 totals 14 residues. Deletions cut 7 bases from V and 8 bases from J, with 17 bases between. Germline lookup yields CDR1 MDHEN and CDR2 SYDVKM. Flow cytometry served to check the purity of CD4+ and CD8+ cells, which were isolated by positive magnetic bead selection. The chain joins TRBV28 to TRBJ1-4, with D possibly TRBD1 on 6 matching bases. This TCR was recovered from an adult with rheumatoid arthritis. Sequenced input: CD8+ T cells sorted from blood. CDR3: CASTQQGIGEKLFF. CDR3 nucleotide sequence: TGTGCCAGCACCCAACAGGGTATTGGGGAAAAACTGTTTTTT. Full variable domain (missing parts from reference TRBV28 and TRBJ1-4): DVKVTQSSRYLVKRTGEKVFLECVQDMDHENMFWYRQDPGLGLRLIYFSYDVKMKEKGDIPEGYSVSREKKERFSLILESASTNQTSMYLCASTQQGIGEKLFFGSGTQLSVL.